Here is one T cell receptor (beta chain) with its context. With 1 base clipped from V and 12 bases from J, the junction kept 7 bases outside the gene matches. CDR3 length: 15 residues. CDR1 is LGHNA and CDR2 is YSLEER in the germline V gene. TCRdb re-derived calls from the RT-PCR reads in MiXCR, one entry per CDR3 protein. The sample shows hundreds of thousands of distinct CDR3 sequences, approximately 15% of them seen only once. The V gene is TRBV4-3, the J gene TRBJ2-1; the match to TRBD2 covers 12 bases. This receptor was taken from a female donor in good health, serving as a healthy control. Sequenced sample: memory CD4+ T cells from blood. CDR3 in amino acids: CASSQAPSGRGVQFF. The CDR3 DNA follows: TGCGCCAGCAGCCAAGCTCCTAGCGGGAGGGGGGTGCAGTTCTTC.